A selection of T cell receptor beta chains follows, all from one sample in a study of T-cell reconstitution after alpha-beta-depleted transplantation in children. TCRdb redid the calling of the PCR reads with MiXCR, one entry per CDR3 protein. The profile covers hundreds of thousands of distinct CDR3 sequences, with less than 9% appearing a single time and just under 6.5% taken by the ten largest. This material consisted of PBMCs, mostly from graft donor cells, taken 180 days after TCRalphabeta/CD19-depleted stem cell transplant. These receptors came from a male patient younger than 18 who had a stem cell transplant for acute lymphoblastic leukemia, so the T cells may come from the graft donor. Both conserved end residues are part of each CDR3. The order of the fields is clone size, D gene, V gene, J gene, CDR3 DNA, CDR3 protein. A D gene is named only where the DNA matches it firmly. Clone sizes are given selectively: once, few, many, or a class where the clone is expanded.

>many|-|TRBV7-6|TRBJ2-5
TGTGCCAGCAGCCAACAGGCGACCCAGTACTTC
CASSQQATQYF
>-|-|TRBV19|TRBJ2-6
TGTGCCAGTAGTATACCAGGGACTGGGGCCAACGTCCTGACTTTC
CASSIPGTGANVLTF
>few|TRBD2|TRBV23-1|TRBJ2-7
TGCGCCATCCCCCAGGGCAGCGGGACCGTCTACGAGCAGTACTTC
CAIPQGSGTVYEQYF
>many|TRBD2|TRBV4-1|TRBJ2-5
TGCGCCAGCAGCCAGGTTTGGCTAGCGGGGATAGGGGATCAAGAGACCCAGTACTTC
CASSQVWLAGIGDQETQYF
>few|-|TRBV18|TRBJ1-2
TGTGCCAGCTCACCCGAAGGGGGGGTTGGCTACACCTTC
CASSPEGGVGYTF
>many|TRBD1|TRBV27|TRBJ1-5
TGTGCCAGCAGCCCAGGGGGGGGTCAGCCCCAGCATTTT
CASSPGGGQPQHF
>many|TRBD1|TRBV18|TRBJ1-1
TGTGCCAGCTCACCATATACAGGGGACACTGAAGCTTTCTTT
CASSPYTGDTEAFF
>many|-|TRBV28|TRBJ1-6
TGTGCCAGCGGGGCGGGGGTCCCTTATAATTCACCCCTCCACTTT
CASGAGVPYNSPLHF
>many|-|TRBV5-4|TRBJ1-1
TGTGCCAGCAGCACCCGACAGACTATGAACACTGAAGCTTTCTTT
CASSTRQTMNTEAFF
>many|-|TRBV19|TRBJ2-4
TGTGCCAGTAGTGTAGGGCAGGGCGGCATTCAGTACTTC
CASSVGQGGIQYF